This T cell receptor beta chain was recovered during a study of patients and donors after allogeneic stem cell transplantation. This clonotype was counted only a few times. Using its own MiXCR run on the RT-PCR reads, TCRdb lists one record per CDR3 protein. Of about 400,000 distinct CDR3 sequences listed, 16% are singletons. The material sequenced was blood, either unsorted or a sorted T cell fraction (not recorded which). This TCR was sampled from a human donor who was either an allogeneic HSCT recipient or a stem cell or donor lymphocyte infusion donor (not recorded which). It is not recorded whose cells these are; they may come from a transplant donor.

The CDR3 here is CASRGMSTDTQYF. DNA for the CDR3: TGTGCCAGCAGAGGGATGAGCACAGATACGCAGTATTTT. The chain carries TRBV7-3 and TRBJ2-3; no clear D. Per the germline V gene, CDR1 is SGHTA and CDR2 is FQGTGA. There are 13 residues in the CDR3. V lost 6 bases and J 0 bases, leaving 7 bases between the germline ends.